Listed here is a single T cell receptor (beta chain). What it binds is not known. Documented time point: newly diagnosed, previously untreated cHL patient sample. Magnetic depletion of unwanted cells isolated CD4+ T cells from thawed PBMCs. The comparison group had newly diagnosed, previously untreated classical Hodgkin lymphoma. TCRdb's table, derived via immunoSEQ multiplex PCR, lists solely in-frame clones and lacks some. The sample carries 20,000 to 25,000 clones, more than 90% recorded once. This entry belongs to a study of PD-1 blockade in classical Hodgkin lymphoma. Study-wide findings and caveats: Nothing has yet pinned down what causes the repertoire differences, possibly disease activity or prior therapy. Newly diagnosed patients reportedly had lower baseline TCR diversity than healthy donors.

The length of the CDR3 is 14 residues. V lost 2 bases to trimming and J lost 6 bases, with 11 bases between them. Germline-derived CDR1 and CDR2 are WSHSY and SAAADI. Sequenced: CD4+ T cells from blood. The TCR sequence derives from a human donor with classical Hodgkin lymphoma. The chain carries TRBV10-2 and TRBJ1-5; D is unclear. CDR3 sequence (DNA): TGCGCCAGCAGTGAGCTAGGGTTTTTTCAGCCCCAGCATTTT. Its translation: CASSELGFFQPQHF.